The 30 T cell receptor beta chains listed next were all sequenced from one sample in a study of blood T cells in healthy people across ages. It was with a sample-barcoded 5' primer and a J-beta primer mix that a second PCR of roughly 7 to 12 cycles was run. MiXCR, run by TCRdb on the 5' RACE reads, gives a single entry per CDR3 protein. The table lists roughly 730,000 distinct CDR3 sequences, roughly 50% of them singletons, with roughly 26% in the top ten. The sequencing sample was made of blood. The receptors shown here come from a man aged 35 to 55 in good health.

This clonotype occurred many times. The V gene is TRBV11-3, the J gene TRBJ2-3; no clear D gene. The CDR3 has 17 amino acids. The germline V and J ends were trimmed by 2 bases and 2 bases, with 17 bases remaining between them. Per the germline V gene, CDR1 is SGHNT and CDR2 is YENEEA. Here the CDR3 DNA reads TGTGCCAGCAGCTTATTCTCACGCGCAGAGTCCACAGATACGCAGTATTTT. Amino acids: CASSLFSRAESTDTQYF.

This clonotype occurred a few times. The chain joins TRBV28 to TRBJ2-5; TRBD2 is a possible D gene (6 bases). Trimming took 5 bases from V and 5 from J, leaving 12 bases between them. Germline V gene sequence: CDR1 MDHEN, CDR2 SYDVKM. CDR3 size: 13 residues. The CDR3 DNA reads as TGTGCCAGCAGTGCCGGGGGACGGGAGACCCAGTACTTC. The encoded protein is CASSAGGRETQYF.

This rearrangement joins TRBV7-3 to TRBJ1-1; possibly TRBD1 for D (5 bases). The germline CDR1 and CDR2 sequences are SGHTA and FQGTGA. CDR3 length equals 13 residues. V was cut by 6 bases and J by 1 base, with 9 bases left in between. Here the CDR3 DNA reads TGTGCCAGCAGTCAACAGGAGAACACTGAAGCTTTCTTT. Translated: CASSQQENTEAFF.

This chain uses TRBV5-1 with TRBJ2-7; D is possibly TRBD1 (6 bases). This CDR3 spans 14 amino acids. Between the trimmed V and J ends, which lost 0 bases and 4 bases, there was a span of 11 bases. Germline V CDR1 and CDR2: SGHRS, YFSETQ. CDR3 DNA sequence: TGCGCCAGCAGCTTGGACAGGGACAAGTACGAGCAGTACTTC. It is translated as CASSLDRDKYEQYF.

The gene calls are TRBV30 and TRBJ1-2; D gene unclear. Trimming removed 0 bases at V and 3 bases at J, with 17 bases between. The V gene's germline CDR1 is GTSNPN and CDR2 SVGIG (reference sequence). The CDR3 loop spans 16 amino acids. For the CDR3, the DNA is TGTGCCTGGAGTGTACTCCTCCGGGCCGCCCACTATGGCTACACCTTC. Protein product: CAWSVLLRAAHYGYTF.

CDR3 in amino acids: CASRSRAAGVSWTQYF. CDR3 DNA: TGTGCCAGCAGGTCTCGGGCAGCGGGGGTATCTTGGACCCAGTACTTC. The J gene is TRBJ2-5, the V gene TRBV5-5; 8 nucleotides line up with TRBD2. Unmatched junction bases numbered 16, after V lost 5 bases and J lost 7 bases. The germline CDR1 and CDR2 sequences are SGHKS and YYEKEE (reference sequence). This CDR3 region has 16 residues.

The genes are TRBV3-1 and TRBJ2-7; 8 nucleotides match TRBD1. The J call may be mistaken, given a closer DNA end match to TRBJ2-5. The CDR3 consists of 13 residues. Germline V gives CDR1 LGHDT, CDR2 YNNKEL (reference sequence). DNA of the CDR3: TGTGCCAGCAGGCAGGGGGCTCGGGAGACCCAGTACTTC. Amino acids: CASRQGARETQYF.

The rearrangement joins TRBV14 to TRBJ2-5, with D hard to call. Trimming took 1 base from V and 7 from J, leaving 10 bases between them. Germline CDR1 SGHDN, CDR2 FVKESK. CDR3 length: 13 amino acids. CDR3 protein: CASSQVLVGTQYF. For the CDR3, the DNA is TGTGCCAGCAGCCAAGTCCTCGTCGGGACCCAGTACTTC.

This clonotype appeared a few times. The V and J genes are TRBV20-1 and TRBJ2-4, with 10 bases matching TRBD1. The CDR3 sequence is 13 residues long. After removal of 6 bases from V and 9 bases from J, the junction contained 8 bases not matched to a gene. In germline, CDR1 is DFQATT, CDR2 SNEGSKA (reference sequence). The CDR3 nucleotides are TGCAGTGCCCCATGGACAGGGGGAACCATTCAGTACTTC. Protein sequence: CSAPWTGGTIQYF.

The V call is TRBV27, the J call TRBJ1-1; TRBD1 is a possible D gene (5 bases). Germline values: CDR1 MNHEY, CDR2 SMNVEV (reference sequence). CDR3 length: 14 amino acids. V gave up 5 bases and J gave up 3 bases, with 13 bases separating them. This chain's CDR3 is CASSARGTDTEAFF. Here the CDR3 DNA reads TGTGCCAGCAGTGCGCGGGGGACGGACACTGAAGCTTTCTTT.

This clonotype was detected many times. The CDR3 coding sequence is TGTGCCAGCAGTTTAATCCAGGCCACAGATACGCAGTATTTT. Its translation: CASSLIQATDTQYF. This chain links TRBV6-5 with TRBJ2-3, with D uncertain. This CDR3 region has 14 residues. V lost 4 bases to trimming and J lost 2 bases, with 10 bases between them. Germline V gene lookup returns CDR1 MNHEY and CDR2 SVGAGI.

CDR3 DNA sequence: TGTGCCAGCAGCTTGGAGGGGATATCGTCCTACGAGCAGTACTTC. It codes for CASSLEGISSYEQYF. The J gene is TRBJ2-7, the V gene TRBV7-3, with D tentatively TRBD2 (6 bases). From germline, CDR1 is SGHTA and CDR2 FQGTGA. V lost 3 bases and J lost 1, with 13 bases in between. The CDR3 totals 15 residues.

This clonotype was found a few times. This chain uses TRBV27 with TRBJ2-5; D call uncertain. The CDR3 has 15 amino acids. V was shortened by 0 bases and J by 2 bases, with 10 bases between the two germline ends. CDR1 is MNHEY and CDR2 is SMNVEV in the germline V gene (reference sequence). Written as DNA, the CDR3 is TGTGCCAGCAGTTTATCCCTAGGACCTCAAGAGACCCAGTACTTC. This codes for CASSLSLGPQETQYF.

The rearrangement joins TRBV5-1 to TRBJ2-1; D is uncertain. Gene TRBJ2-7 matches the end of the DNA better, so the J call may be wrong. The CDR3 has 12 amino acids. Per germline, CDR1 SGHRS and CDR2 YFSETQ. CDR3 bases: TGCGCCAGCAGCAGTACCTACAATGAGCAGTACTTC. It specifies CASSSTYNEQYF.

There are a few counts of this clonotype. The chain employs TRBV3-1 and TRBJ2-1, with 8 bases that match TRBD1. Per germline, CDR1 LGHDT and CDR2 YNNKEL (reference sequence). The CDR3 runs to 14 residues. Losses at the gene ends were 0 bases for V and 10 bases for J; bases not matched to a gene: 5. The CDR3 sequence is CASSQDIGTGEQFF. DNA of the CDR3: TGTGCCAGCAGCCAAGATATTGGGACAGGCGAGCAGTTCTTC.

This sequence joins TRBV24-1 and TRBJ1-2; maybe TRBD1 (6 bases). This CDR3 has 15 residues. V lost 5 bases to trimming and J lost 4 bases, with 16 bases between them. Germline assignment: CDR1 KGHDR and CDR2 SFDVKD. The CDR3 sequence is CATSAVQGQGYGYTF. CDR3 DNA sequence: TGTGCCACCAGTGCGGTACAGGGCCAGGGCTATGGCTACACCTTC.

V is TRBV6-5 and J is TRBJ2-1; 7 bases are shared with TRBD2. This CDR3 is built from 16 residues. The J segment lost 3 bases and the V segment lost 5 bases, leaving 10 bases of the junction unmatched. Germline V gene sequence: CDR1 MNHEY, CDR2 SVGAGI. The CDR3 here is CASSHDRRDYYNEQFF. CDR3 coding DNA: TGTGCCAGCAGTCACGACCGCAGGGACTACTACAATGAGCAGTTCTTC.

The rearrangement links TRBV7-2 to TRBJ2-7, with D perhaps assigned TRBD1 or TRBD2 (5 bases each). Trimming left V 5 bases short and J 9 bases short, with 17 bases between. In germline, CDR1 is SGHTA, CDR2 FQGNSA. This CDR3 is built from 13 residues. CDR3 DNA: TGTGCCAGCAGCCCCCACCCTTTGGGACGGCAGTACTTC. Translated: CASSPHPLGRQYF.

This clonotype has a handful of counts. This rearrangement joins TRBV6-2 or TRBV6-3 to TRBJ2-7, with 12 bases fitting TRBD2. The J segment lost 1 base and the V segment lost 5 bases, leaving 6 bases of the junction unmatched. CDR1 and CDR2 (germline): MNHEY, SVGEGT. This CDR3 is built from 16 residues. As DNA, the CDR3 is TGTGCCAGCAGTAATCCTCTAGCGGGAGGGTCCTACGAGCAGTACTTC. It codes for CASSNPLAGGSYEQYF.

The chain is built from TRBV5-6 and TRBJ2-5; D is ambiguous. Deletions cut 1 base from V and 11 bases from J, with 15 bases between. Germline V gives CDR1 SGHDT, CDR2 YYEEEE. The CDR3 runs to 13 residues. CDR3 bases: TGTGCCAGCAGCTTGTTGGGCCTAAGTGAGCAGTACTTC. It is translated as CASSLLGLSEQYF.

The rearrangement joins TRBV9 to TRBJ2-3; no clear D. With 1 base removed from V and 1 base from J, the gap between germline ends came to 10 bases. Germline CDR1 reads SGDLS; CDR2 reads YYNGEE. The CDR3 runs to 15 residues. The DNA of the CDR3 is TGTGCCAGCAGCGTACTGGACGCAGGCACAGATACGCAGTATTTT. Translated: CASSVLDAGTDTQYF.

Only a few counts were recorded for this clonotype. The DNA for the CDR3 is TGTGCCAGCAGTTTGGGGGACAGGGGCAGGGGTGGCTACACCTTC. Protein: CASSLGDRGRGGYTF. This chain joins TRBV6-5 and TRBJ1-2; 10 bases fit TRBD1. Germline CDR1 MNHEY, CDR2 SVGAGI. The CDR3 sequence is 15 residues long. J lost 7 bases, V lost 4 bases, and 9 bases had no gene match.

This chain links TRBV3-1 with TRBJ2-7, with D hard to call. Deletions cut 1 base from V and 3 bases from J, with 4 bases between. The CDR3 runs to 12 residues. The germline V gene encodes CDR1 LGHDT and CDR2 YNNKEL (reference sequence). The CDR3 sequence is CASSQVNYEQYF. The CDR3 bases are TGTGCCAGCAGCCAAGTAAACTACGAGCAGTACTTC.

CDR3 bases: TGTGCCAGCAGTCCGGGACTAGCAGCTTTGGAGCAGTACTTC. This codes for CASSPGLAALEQYF. This chain connects TRBV6-5 to TRBJ2-7; 9 bases match TRBD2. The CDR3 runs to 14 residues. V dropped 5 bases and J dropped 7; count of bases not matched to a gene: 9. Germline assignment: CDR1 MNHEY and CDR2 SVGAGI.

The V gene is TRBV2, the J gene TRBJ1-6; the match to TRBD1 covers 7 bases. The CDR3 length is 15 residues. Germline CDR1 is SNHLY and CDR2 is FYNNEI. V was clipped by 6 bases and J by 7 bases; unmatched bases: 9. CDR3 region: CASSLTGTENSPLHF. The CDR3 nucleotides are TGTGCCAGCAGCCTAACCGGGACAGAGAATTCACCCCTCCACTTT.

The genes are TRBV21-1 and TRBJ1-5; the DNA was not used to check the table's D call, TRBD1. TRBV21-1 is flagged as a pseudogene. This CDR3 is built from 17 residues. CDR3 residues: CASSSSDRGYSNQPQHF. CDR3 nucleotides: TGTGCCAGCAGCTCATCGGACAGGGGGTATAGCAATCAGCCCCAGCATTTT.

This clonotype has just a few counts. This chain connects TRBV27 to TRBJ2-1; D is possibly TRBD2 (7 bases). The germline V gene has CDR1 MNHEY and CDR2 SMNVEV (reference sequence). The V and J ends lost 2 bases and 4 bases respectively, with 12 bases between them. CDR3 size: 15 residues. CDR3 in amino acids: CASSLARGAYNEQFF. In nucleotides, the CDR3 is TGTGCCAGCAGTTTAGCCCGGGGGGCTTACAATGAGCAGTTCTTC.

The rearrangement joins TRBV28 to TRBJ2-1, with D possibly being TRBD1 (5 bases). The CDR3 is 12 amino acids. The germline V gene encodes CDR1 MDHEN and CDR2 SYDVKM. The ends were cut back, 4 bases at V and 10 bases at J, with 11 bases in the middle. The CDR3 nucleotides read TGTGCCAGCAGTTCCAGGGCTTACGAGCAGTTCTTC. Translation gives CASSSRAYEQFF.

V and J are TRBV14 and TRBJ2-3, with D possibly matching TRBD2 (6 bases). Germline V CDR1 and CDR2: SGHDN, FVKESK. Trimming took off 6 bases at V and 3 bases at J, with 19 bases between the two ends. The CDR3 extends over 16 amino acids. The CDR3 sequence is CASSRPGAAVTDTQYF. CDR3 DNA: TGTGCCAGCAGTCGACCGGGAGCGGCTGTGACAGATACGCAGTATTTT.

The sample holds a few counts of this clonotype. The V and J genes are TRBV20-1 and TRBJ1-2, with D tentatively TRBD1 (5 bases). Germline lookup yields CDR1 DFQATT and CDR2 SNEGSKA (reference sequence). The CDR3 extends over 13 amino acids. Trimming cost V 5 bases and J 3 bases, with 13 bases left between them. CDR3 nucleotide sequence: TGCAGTGCTTATCCGGGACGCGACTATGGCTACACCTTC. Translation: CSAYPGRDYGYTF.